The next 24 T cell receptor beta chains were all read from a single sample in a study of CD8+CD57+ T cells in acquired aplastic anemia (dated by TCRdb to between 2017 and 2018). TCRdb records Illumina HiSeq 2000 as the sequencer. Profiling of TCR beta VDJ combinations and CDR3 sequences used genomic DNA as the template. TCRdb applied fastp at Q25 and MiXCR to the public reads, then kept only in-frame beta chains. Every distinct CDR3 protein forms one entry, paired with its most common genes and DNA. The sample table lists 150,000 to 200,000 distinct CDR3 sequences, about 64% of them with a count of one. Together, the top ten hold 35% to 50% of the sample. Sequencing was performed on sorted CD4+, CD8+, or CD8+CD57+ T cells (not recorded which) from PBMCs. The receptors stem from a human donor in good health.

CDR3 in amino acids: CASSANREANEKLFF. In DNA form, the CDR3 reads TGCGCCAGCAGCGCCAACAGGGAGGCTAATGAAAAACTGTTTTTT. The chain links TRBV5-1 to TRBJ1-4, with D possibly being TRBD1 (6 bases). The CDR3 totals 15 residues. The germline CDR1 and CDR2 sequences are SGHRS and YFSETQ. The V end lost 4 bases, the J end lost 3 bases, and 13 bases lay between the germline ends.

The chain links TRBV2 to TRBJ1-2; D gene unclear. Germline V CDR1 and CDR2: SNHLY, FYNNEI. V was trimmed by 1 base and J by 5 bases, leaving 17 bases between them. This CDR3 comprises 16 residues. The CDR3: CASSEVIESHFYGYTF. CDR3 DNA sequence: TGTGCCAGCAGTGAAGTAATCGAATCACACTTTTATGGCTACACCTTC. Full variable domain (missing parts from reference TRBV2 and TRBJ1-2): EPEVTQTPSHQVTQMGQEVILRCVPISNHLYFYWYRQILGQKVEFLVSFYNNEISEKSEIFDDQFSVERPDGSNFTLKIRSTKLEDSAMYFCASSEVIESHFYGYTFGSGTRLTVV.

The V call is TRBV7-2, the J call TRBJ2-5; 9 nucleotides align to TRBD1. From germline, CDR1 is SGHTA and CDR2 FQGNSA. Trimming cost V 0 bases and J 1 base; bases outside gene matches: 3. The CDR3 loop spans 16 amino acids. The CDR3 sequence is CASSLAGQGFQETQYF. The CDR3 DNA sequence: TGTGCCAGCAGCTTAGCGGGACAGGGTTTCCAAGAGACCCAGTACTTC.

The V gene is TRBV2, the J gene TRBJ2-7; tentatively, D is TRBD1 or TRBD2 (5 bases each). Germline V gene data show CDR1 as SNHLY and CDR2 as FYNNEI. This CDR3 is 11 amino acids long. CDR3 DNA: TGTGCGACCGGGACGGCCTACGAGCAGTACTTC. Residues: CATGTAYEQYF.

The rearrangement uses TRBV24-1 and TRBJ1-1; the match to TRBD1 covers 7 bases. The germline V gene has CDR1 KGHDR and CDR2 SFDVKD. This CDR3 region has 14 residues. V trimming: 11 bases; J trimming: 8 bases; junction bases outside the gene matches: 16. The CDR3 loop is CASTTTGVHKEAFF. DNA for the CDR3: TGTGCCAGCACCACAACAGGGGTCCACAAAGAAGCTTTCTTT.

The rearrangement links TRBV29-1 to TRBJ1-2, with D tentatively TRBD1 (6 bases). Germline CDR1 reads SQVTM; CDR2 reads ANQGSEA. This CDR3 region has 14 residues. Trimming removed 4 bases from V and 1 base from J, with 13 bases in between. CDR3 DNA sequence: TGCAGCGTTGTAGAGGGACACCATAACTATGGCTACACCTTC. Translation: CSVVEGHHNYGYTF.

This chain uses TRBV12-3 or TRBV12-4 with TRBJ2-7; 10 bases map to TRBD2. Losses at the gene ends were 3 bases for V and 5 bases for J; bases not matched to a gene: 1. The CDR3 is made up of 13 amino acids. As DNA, the CDR3 is TGTGCCAGCAGTTTCACTAGCGGGAACGAGCAGTACTTC. Translating it yields CASSFTSGNEQYF.

This clonotype was seen more than once but under ten times. This chain joins TRBV6-1 and TRBJ1-3, with a possible D match to TRBD1 (5 bases). Per germline, CDR1 MNHNS and CDR2 SASEGT. Deletions cut 6 bases from V and 1 base from J, with 16 bases between. This CDR3 comprises 16 residues. The CDR3, as DNA: TGTGCCAGCAGGTTTTCGGACACCACATCTGGAAACACCATATATTTT. Protein: CASRFSDTTSGNTIYF.

This clonotype has a handful of counts. The chain links TRBV2 to TRBJ2-5, with D perhaps TRBD2 (5 bases). The CDR3 sequence is 13 residues long. The V end was cut by 6 bases, the J end by 2 bases, with 10 bases between. The germline gives CDR1 SNHLY, CDR2 FYNNEI. The CDR3 DNA is TGTGCCAGCAGCTTCCGGGGACAAGAGACCCAGTACTTC. Protein: CASSFRGQETQYF.

The chain joins TRBV10-3 to TRBJ1-2; 9 bases match TRBD1. Per germline, CDR1 ENHRY and CDR2 SYGVKD. The CDR3 has 13 residues. Germline trimming cut 8 bases from V and 4 bases from J; bases unmatched to any gene: 5. CDR3 nucleotide sequence: TGTGCCATCCGGGGACAGGGACCCTATGGCTACACCTTC. Amino acid sequence: CAIRGQGPYGYTF.

V gene TRBV7-2 combines with J gene TRBJ2-7; D gene ambiguous. The CDR3 sequence is 13 residues long. Trimming stripped 4 bases from V and 2 bases from J, with 9 bases between. Germline V gene data show CDR1 as SGHTA and CDR2 as FQGNSA. This CDR3 is CASSSQSPYEQYF. Written as DNA, the CDR3 is TGTGCCAGCAGCTCCCAGTCCCCCTACGAGCAGTACTTC.

This chain joins TRBV29-1 and TRBJ2-1; D is undetermined. V dropped 0 bases and J dropped 6 bases, with 15 bases sitting between them. CDR3 length: 15 amino acids. The germline gives CDR1 SQVTM, CDR2 ANQGSEA. CDR3: CSVEDGDRLPNEQFF. CDR3 nucleotide sequence: TGCAGCGTTGAAGATGGCGACCGCCTCCCCAATGAGCAGTTCTTC.

This rearrangement joins TRBV2 to TRBJ2-1; D may correspond to TRBD1 or TRBD2 (5 bases each). This CDR3 is built from 13 residues. From germline, CDR1 is SNHLY and CDR2 FYNNEI. The V and J ends lost 6 bases and 3 bases respectively, with 9 bases between them. CDR3 in amino acids: CASSEGFYNEQFF. CDR3 DNA sequence: TGTGCCAGCAGCGAGGGGTTCTACAATGAGCAGTTCTTC.

The rearrangement uses TRBV5-4 and TRBJ1-5; D unclear. The CDR3 is made up of 13 amino acids. V was clipped by 1 base and J by 7 bases, with 9 bases between them. Germline values: CDR1 SGHNT, CDR2 YYREEE (reference sequence). The CDR3 protein is CASSLCGGQPQHF. CDR3 sequence (DNA): TGTGCCAGCAGCTTGTGTGGCGGACAGCCCCAGCATTTT.

This clonotype was detected only once. Mismatch with germline at one junction end may stem from a read error. V and J are TRBV10-1 and TRBJ2-5; tentative D call: TRBD1 (6 bases). The CDR3 length is 15 residues. Germline-derived CDR1 and CDR2 are WNHNN and SYGVQD (reference sequence). Here the CDR3 DNA reads TGTGCCAGCAGCGTAGTTTGGGGCAGGGGAAAGACCCAGTACTTC. This sequence encodes CASSVVWGRGKTQYF.

The chain joins TRBV29-1 to TRBJ1-1, with a possible D match to TRBD1 (5 bases). Germline CDR1 is SQVTM and CDR2 is ANQGSEA. The CDR3 runs 12 residues. Trimming took off 3 bases at V and 4 bases at J, with 9 bases between the two ends. CDR3 region: CSVDGGATEAFF. The CDR3 bases are TGCAGCGTTGATGGAGGGGCCACTGAAGCTTTCTTT.

This chain uses TRBV20-1 with TRBJ1-6; D call uncertain. The V gene lost 0 bases and the J gene lost 10 bases, with 7 bases spanning the gap. CDR1 and CDR2 (germline): DFQATT, SNEGSKA (reference sequence). The CDR3 has 12 amino acids. The CDR3 is CSARDAGSPLHF. The CDR3 DNA is TGCAGTGCTAGAGATGCAGGCTCACCCCTCCACTTT.

V is TRBV7-6 and J is TRBJ2-7; TRBD1 aligns across 7 bases. V lost 11 bases and J lost 1; bases outside the gene matches: 5. This CDR3 spans 12 amino acids. The germline V gene encodes CDR1 SGHVS and CDR2 FNYEAQ. The CDR3 loop reads CAWSTGSYEQYF. In DNA, the CDR3 is TGTGCCTGGTCGACAGGGTCCTACGAGCAGTACTTC.

In its sample, this clonotype was seen many times. The V gene is TRBV4-1, the J gene TRBJ2-7, with D maybe TRBD2 (6 bases). The V end lost 1 base, the J end lost 1 base, and 14 bases lay between the germline ends. The CDR3 is made up of 16 amino acids. Germline V gene lookup returns CDR1 MGHRA and CDR2 YSYEKL. CDR3 nucleotides: TGCGCCAGCAGCCAAGCCCTAGCGCCCAATTCCTACGAGCAGTACTTC. This encodes CASSQALAPNSYEQYF.

This clonotype was detected a few times. This chain connects TRBV7-2 to TRBJ2-1; D is unresolved. The CDR3 is made up of 15 amino acids. The ends were cut back, 3 bases at V and 1 base at J, with 10 bases in the middle. CDR1 and CDR2 (germline): SGHTA, FQGNSA. CDR3 sequence reads: CASSFRARSYNEQFF. CDR3 in DNA: TGTGCCAGCAGCTTCCGAGCTAGGTCCTACAATGAGCAGTTCTTC.

This rearrangement joins TRBV25-1 to TRBJ2-2; 10 nucleotides align to TRBD2. CDR3 length: 15 amino acids. Germline V gene sequence: CDR1 MGHDK, CDR2 SYGVNS. Trimming cost V 8 bases and J 4 bases; bases outside gene matches: 7. The CDR3 protein is CASAPTSGITGELFF. DNA for the CDR3: TGTGCCAGCGCACCAACTAGCGGGATCACCGGGGAGCTGTTTTTT.

This chain links TRBV20-1 with TRBJ1-6; D is uncertain. The CDR3 is made up of 13 amino acids. Germline CDR1 DFQATT, CDR2 SNEGSKA (reference sequence). The V end lost 2 bases, the J end lost 9 bases, and 11 bases lay between the germline ends. The CDR3 region has the DNA TGCAGTGCTAGAAGAGCTGGGAGTTCACCCCTCCACTTT. Residues: CSARRAGSSPLHF.

The chain is built from TRBV20-1 and TRBJ1-2, with D hard to call. CDR1 is DFQATT, CDR2 SNEGSKA, per germline (reference sequence). Trimming removed 6 bases at V and 0 bases at J, with 17 bases between. This CDR3 contains 15 residues. CDR3 loop: CSARRVGSANYGYTF. The CDR3 DNA follows: TGCAGTGCCCGAAGGGTGGGCTCAGCTAACTATGGCTACACCTTC.

The chain recombines TRBV6-5 with TRBJ2-7; the D gene is possibly TRBD2 (7 bases). The V gene lost 2 bases and the J gene lost 4 bases, with 15 bases spanning the gap. The CDR3 loop spans 15 amino acids. Germline V gene data show CDR1 as MNHEY and CDR2 as SVGAGI. DNA for the CDR3: TGTGCCAGCAGTTACGGTAGGGGGGGCCCTTACGAGCAGTACTTC. This codes for CASSYGRGGPYEQYF.